A single sample gave rise to the 14 T cell receptor beta chains below, sequenced in a study of shared clonotypes between healthy human individuals. Using immunoSEQ multiplex PCR, the repertoire was profiled, and TCRdb retains in-frame clones only, with some absent. The sample contains about 1.1 million clones, about 80% of which appear only once. The sample comprised memory CD4+ T cells from PBMCs. The subset denotes: CD45RA-negative fraction. The source is a young man in good health. Some clones in this sample may be carry-over from other donors' samples.

The chain uses TRBV10-3 and TRBJ2-7, with no clear D. The germline V gene has CDR1 ENHRY and CDR2 SYGVKD. With 11 bases removed from V and 1 base from J, the gap between germline ends came to 21 bases. The CDR3 runs 15 residues. The CDR3 spells CAAQDGRKVSYEQYF. The CDR3 DNA reads TGTGCCGCCCAAGATGGAAGAAAGGTTTCCTACGAGCAGTACTTC.

The chain recombines TRBV5-1 with TRBJ2-1; D is undetermined. The CDR3 is 17 residues long. V shed 0 bases and J shed 0 bases, with 13 bases lying between them. Germline V gives CDR1 SGHRS, CDR2 YFSETQ. CDR3 in DNA: TGCGCCAGCAGCTTGGGAGGCGGCGGTAGCTCCTACAATGAGCAGTTCTTC. This gives the protein CASSLGGGGSSYNEQFF.

The chain couples TRBV19 to TRBJ2-2, with TRBD1 as a possible D gene (7 bases). Per the germline V gene, CDR1 is LNHDA and CDR2 is SQIVND (reference sequence). CDR3 length: 12 residues. The ends were cut back, 6 bases at V and 6 bases at J, with 8 bases in the middle. The CDR3 loop reads CASSRGAGELFF. In DNA, the CDR3 is TGTGCCAGTAGCAGGGGGGCCGGGGAGCTGTTTTTT.

This chain links TRBV5-1 with TRBJ2-2; D remains unclear. Trimming pared 8 bases from V and 3 bases from J, leaving 20 bases between. Germline loops: CDR1 SGHRS, CDR2 YFSETQ. The CDR3 extends over 16 amino acids. DNA for the CDR3: TGCGCCAGTCGAATAGCCTCCTTCTCGGACACCGGGGAGCTGTTTTTT. As protein: CASRIASFSDTGELFF.

The chain recombines TRBV6-5 with TRBJ1-1, with 9 nucleotides matching TRBD1. V gave up 6 bases and J gave up 1 base; unmatched junction bases: 0. This CDR3 comprises 13 residues. Germline assignment: CDR1 MNHEY and CDR2 SVGAGI. In DNA, the CDR3 is TGTGCCAGCAGACAGGGGGCGAACACTGAAGCTTTCTTT. Amino acids: CASRQGANTEAFF.

This clone was counted once. This chain joins TRBV28 and TRBJ2-7; possible D gene TRBD1, 5 bases. V was cut by 3 bases and J by 5 bases, with 23 bases left in between. The CDR3 loop spans 17 amino acids. Germline values: CDR1 MDHEN, CDR2 SYDVKM. CDR3 nucleotide sequence: TGTGCCAGCAGTTTTCATCGGCTAGGGGAAATATTGGACGAGCAGTACTTC. It encodes CASSFHRLGEILDEQYF.

This chain joins TRBV28 and TRBJ2-4; no reliable D call. This CDR3 comprises 14 residues. V lost 6 bases to trimming and J lost 9 bases, with 18 bases between them. Germline loops: CDR1 MDHEN, CDR2 SYDVKM. The CDR3 coding sequence is TGTGCCAGCAGATCCGGGTCAACGAAAGGCATTCAGTACTTC. It yields the protein CASRSGSTKGIQYF.

This clone was counted once. The V gene is TRBV19, the J gene TRBJ2-3; TRBD2 aligns across 10 bases. Trimming removed 2 bases from V and 5 bases from J; junction bases left unmatched: 4. There are 15 residues in the CDR3. Germline V lookup: CDR1 LNHDA, CDR2 SQIVND (reference sequence). The CDR3 is CASSILAGAGDTQYF. CDR3 sequence (DNA): TGTGCCAGTAGTATACTAGCGGGAGCAGGAGATACGCAGTATTTT.

This chain joins TRBV11-1 and TRBJ2-3, with TRBD1 identical over 8 bases. This CDR3 has 14 residues. Trimming cost V 6 bases and J 4 bases; bases outside gene matches: 6. CDR1 and CDR2 (germline): SGHAT, FQDESV (reference sequence). The CDR3 here is CASRYRQGPDTQYF. The CDR3 coding sequence is TGTGCCAGCAGATACAGACAGGGGCCAGATACGCAGTATTTT. The entire variable domain, with the rest obtained from reference TRBV11-1 and TRBJ2-3, is as follows: EAEVAQSPRYKITEKSQAVAFWCDPISGHATLYWYRQILGQGPELLVQFQDESVVDDSQLPKDRFSAERLKGVDSTLKIQPAELGDSAMYLCASRYRQGPDTQYFGPGTRLTVL.

The V gene is TRBV18, the J gene TRBJ2-5; the match to TRBD2 covers 10 bases. Germline V gene lookup returns CDR1 KGHSH and CDR2 LQKENI. CDR3 size: 14 residues. Losses at the gene ends were 4 bases for V and 4 bases for J; bases not matched to a gene: 3. The CDR3, as DNA: TGTGCCAGCTCACGTAGACTAGCGGGAGAGACCCAGTACTTC. As protein: CASSRRLAGETQYF.

This clone was detected ten times or more. Other DNA sequences of this sample code for an identical CDR3. V and J are TRBV2 and TRBJ2-7, with D hard to call. In germline, CDR1 is SNHLY, CDR2 FYNNEI. The CDR3 spans 10 residues. V gave up 6 bases and J gave up 3 bases, with 3 bases separating them. CDR3 sequence (DNA): TGTGCCAGCAGACTCTACGAGCAGTACTTC. This encodes CASRLYEQYF.

The chain combines TRBV6-5 with TRBJ2-2; tentatively, D is TRBD1 or TRBD2 (5 bases each). This CDR3 contains 12 residues. Deletions cut 5 bases from V and 9 bases from J, with 10 bases between. Germline V gives CDR1 MNHEY, CDR2 SVGAGI. The CDR3 region has the DNA TGTGCCAGCAGTAGGGACCGCCGGGAGCTGTTTTTT. Translated: CASSRDRRELFF.

This rearrangement joins TRBV16 to TRBJ1-2, with no clear D. Germline CDR1 is KGHSY and CDR2 is FQNENV. The CDR3 has 12 amino acids. The V end lost 0 bases, the J end lost 2 bases, and 1 base lay between the germline ends. CDR3 sequence: CASSQSNYGYTF. Written as DNA, the CDR3 is TGTGCCAGCAGCCAATCAAACTATGGCTACACCTTC. Full variable domain (missing parts from reference TRBV16 and TRBJ1-2): GEEVAQTPKHLVRGEGQKAKLYCAPIKGHSYVFWYQQVLKNEFKFLISFQNENVFDETGMPKERFSAKCLPNSPCSLEIQATKLEDSAVYFCASSQSNYGYTFGSGTRLTVV.

This sequence joins TRBV6-1 and TRBJ2-3, with 9 positions matching TRBD2. Per germline, CDR1 MNHNS and CDR2 SASEGT. The CDR3 has 17 residues. Trimming at V came to 2 bases and at J to 2 bases, leaving 8 bases not matched to a gene. The CDR3 sequence is CASSETSSGSATDTQYF. In nucleotides, the CDR3 is TGTGCCAGCAGTGAAACGAGTAGCGGGAGCGCCACAGATACGCAGTATTTT.